The 8 T cell receptor beta chains below all came from one sample that was sequenced in a study of T cell responses to AZD1222 COVID-19 vaccine. Method: immunoSEQ multiplex PCR; TCRdb's copy keeps in-frame clones and lacks some. The table has about 84,000 clones, approximately 85% seen once. Material: peripheral blood, obtained 28 days after the second AZD1222 dose. These receptors all come from an adult who received the AZD1222 COVID-19 vaccine.

Only one count was recorded for this clone. V and J are TRBV9 and TRBJ2-1; TRBD2 matches at 7 bases. The CDR3 is 13 residues long. Per germline, CDR1 SGDLS and CDR2 YYNGEE. The ends lost 4 bases at V and 8 bases at J; junction bases unmatched: 6. In DNA form, the CDR3 reads TGTGCCAGCAGCTTCGGACTAGTGGATGAGCAGTTCTTC. Amino acid sequence: CASSFGLVDEQFF.

This rearrangement joins TRBV5-8 to TRBJ1-1; D is unresolved. V was clipped by 6 bases and J by 3 bases, with 12 bases between them. The CDR3 runs to 13 residues. Germline V gene lookup returns CDR1 SGHTS and CDR2 YDEGEE. In DNA, the CDR3 is TGTGCCAGCACCCCCGGGCGGTACACTGAAGCTTTCTTT. Its translation is CASTPGRYTEAFF. Combining the CDR3 with reference TRBV5-8 and TRBJ1-1 gives the whole variable domain EAGVTQSPTHLIKTRGQQATLRCSPISGHTSVYWYQQALGLGLQFLLWYDEGEERNRGNFPPRFSGRQFPNYSSELNVNALELEDSALYLCASTPGRYTEAFFGQGTRLTVV.

The chain recombines TRBV7-6 with TRBJ2-3; the match to TRBD1 covers 9 bases. Trimming removed 4 bases from V and 4 bases from J; junction bases left unmatched: 6. The CDR3 has 15 residues. Germline CDR1 is SGHVS and CDR2 is FNYEAQ. The CDR3 protein is CASSWGQGKADTQYF. The CDR3 DNA reads TGTGCCAGCAGCTGGGGACAGGGAAAGGCAGATACGCAGTATTTT.

There are a few counts of this clone. The rearrangement links TRBV5-6 to TRBJ1-4; TRBD1 matches at 9 bases. V was pared by 1 base and J by 7 bases, with 8 bases of the junction left unmatched. CDR3 length: 16 residues. Germline loops: CDR1 SGHDT, CDR2 YYEEEE. The CDR3 bases are TGTGCCAGCAGCTTGTTATTGGGACAGGGAATTGAAAAACTGTTTTTT. Its protein product is CASSLLLGQGIEKLFF.

The chain employs TRBV28 and TRBJ1-2; D gene ambiguous. Germline V lookup: CDR1 MDHEN, CDR2 SYDVKM. Trimming took 6 bases from V and 7 from J, leaving 15 bases between them. CDR3 length: 13 residues. The CDR3 DNA reads TGTGCCAGCAGCCACCCCTCCGGTGGTGGCTACACCTTC. This codes for CASSHPSGGGYTF.

The J gene is TRBJ1-2, the V gene TRBV28; a possible D gene is TRBD1 (5 bases). Germline V gene sequence: CDR1 MDHEN, CDR2 SYDVKM. Deletions cut 11 bases from V and 5 bases from J, with 24 bases between. This CDR3 has 15 amino acids. Here the CDR3 reads CAGSRAGTFSYGYTF. The CDR3 region has the DNA TGTGCCGGCTCGCGGGCAGGGACCTTCTCTTATGGCTACACCTTC.

The V and J genes are TRBV19 and TRBJ2-2; 7 nucleotides match TRBD1. V lost 3 bases and J lost 4; bases outside the gene matches: 2. This CDR3 contains 14 residues. The germline gives CDR1 LNHDA, CDR2 SQIVND (reference sequence). The CDR3 protein is CASSIRGRTGELFF. The CDR3 bases are TGTGCCAGTAGTATTAGGGGGCGCACCGGGGAGCTGTTTTTT.

This sequence joins TRBV13 and TRBJ2-5; no reliable D call. This CDR3 is built from 13 residues. V was shortened by 5 bases and J by 2 bases, with 9 bases between the two germline ends. Germline loops: CDR1 PRHDT, CDR2 FYEKMQ (reference sequence). This CDR3 is CASSPPRQETQYF. DNA for the CDR3: TGTGCCAGCAGCCCTCCCCGTCAAGAGACCCAGTACTTC.